This passage covers 21 T cell receptor beta chains from one sample sequenced in a study of glioma-infiltrating T cells after dendritic cell vaccination. Method: immunoSEQ multiplex PCR; TCRdb's copy keeps in-frame clones and lacks some. The profile shows roughly 82,000 clones, around nine tenths of them singletons. Sequences were derived from blood, sampled before dendritic cell vaccination. The receptors were gathered from a human donor with glioblastoma.

The chain employs TRBV27 and TRBJ2-7; 7 bases are shared with TRBD1. The V segment lost 3 bases and the J segment 6 bases; nucleotides outside the gene matches: 5. Germline lookup yields CDR1 MNHEY and CDR2 SMNVEV (reference sequence). There are 13 residues in the CDR3. Here the CDR3 DNA reads TGTGCCAGCAGTTTGGGGCAGGGGGTCGAGCAGTACTTC. It specifies CASSLGQGVEQYF.

About this clone itself: This same CDR3 is encoded by further DNA sequences in the sample. This CDR3 is CASSSTGYNSPLHF. The CDR3 DNA sequence: TGTGCCAGCAGCTCGACAGGTTATAATTCACCCCTCCACTTT. The chain employs TRBV7-2 and TRBJ1-6, with D possibly matching TRBD1 (6 bases). This CDR3 contains 14 residues. The ends were cut back, 4 bases at V and 4 bases at J, with 8 bases in the middle. From germline, CDR1 is SGHTA and CDR2 FQGNSA. Supplemented by reference TRBV7-2 and TRBJ1-6, the full variable domain reads GAGVSQSPSNKVTEKGKDVELRCDPISGHTALYWYRQSLGQGLEFLIYFQGNSAPDKSGLPSDRFSAERTGGSVSTLTIQRTQQEDSAVYLCASSSTGYNSPLHFGNGTRLTVT.

The chain employs TRBV28 and TRBJ1-5; D is possibly TRBD1 (5 bases). V was clipped by 5 bases and J by 0 bases, with 14 bases between them. There are 16 residues in the CDR3. Germline CDR1 is MDHEN and CDR2 is SYDVKM. The CDR3 reads CASSPSTQGSNQPQHF. As DNA, the CDR3 is TGTGCCAGCAGTCCCTCCACTCAGGGTAGCAATCAGCCCCAGCATTTT.

V and J are TRBV5-4 and TRBJ2-5, with TRBD1 matching over 8 bases. Trimming at V came to 2 bases and at J to 4 bases, leaving 4 bases not matched to a gene. The germline V gene encodes CDR1 SGHNT and CDR2 YYREEE (reference sequence). The CDR3 has 14 amino acids. The CDR3 region is CASSFSTGGETQYF. The CDR3 DNA reads TGTGCCAGCAGCTTCTCCACAGGGGGAGAGACCCAGTACTTC.

This sequence joins TRBV5-5 and TRBJ2-7, with 9 bases lining up with TRBD1. Unmatched junction bases numbered 4, after V lost 2 bases and J lost 4 bases. Germline V gives CDR1 SGHKS, CDR2 YYEKEE (reference sequence). The CDR3 consists of 14 residues. CDR3 sequence: CASSFGQGMYEQYF. The CDR3 bases are TGTGCCAGCAGCTTCGGACAGGGGATGTACGAGCAGTACTTC.

V is TRBV6-5 and J is TRBJ2-1, with 9 positions matching TRBD2. V dropped 2 bases and J dropped 4; count of bases not matched to a gene: 3. Germline values: CDR1 MNHEY, CDR2 SVGAGI. The CDR3 extends over 15 amino acids. CDR3 loop: CASSYTSGHYNEQFF. CDR3 sequence (DNA): TGTGCCAGCAGTTACACTAGCGGGCATTACAATGAGCAGTTCTTC.

The sample holds a few counts of this clone. V is TRBV9 and J is TRBJ2-2, with TRBD2 as a possible D gene (6 bases). The V end lost 0 bases, the J end lost 5 bases, and 8 bases lay between the germline ends. The CDR3 runs 14 residues. Germline CDR1 and CDR2: SGDLS and YYNGEE. The chain's CDR3 is CASSVAGETGELFF. In nucleotides, the CDR3 is TGTGCCAGCAGCGTAGCGGGAGAGACCGGGGAGCTGTTTTTT.

V gene TRBV30 combines with J gene TRBJ2-7, with a possible D match to TRBD1 (6 bases). Trimming stripped 2 bases from V and 6 bases from J, with 14 bases between. The germline CDR1 and CDR2 sequences are GTSNPN and SVGIG (reference sequence). This CDR3 has 13 residues. The CDR3 here is CAWSPDSMGEQYF. The CDR3 DNA reads TGTGCCTGGAGTCCGGACAGTATGGGCGAGCAGTACTTC.

CDR3 protein: CASSESGQPTYEQYF. CDR3 bases: TGTGCCAGCAGTGAGTCGGGACAGCCCACCTACGAGCAGTACTTC. The rearrangement links TRBV2 to TRBJ2-7, with TRBD1 identical over 7 bases. V dropped 3 bases and J dropped 2; count of bases not matched to a gene: 7. Germline loops: CDR1 SNHLY, CDR2 FYNNEI. The CDR3 length is 15 residues.

For the CDR3, the DNA is TGTGCCAGCAGTGAAGGAGGACAGGGGTTCTATGGCTACACCTTC. Encoded protein: CASSEGGQGFYGYTF. J is TRBJ1-2 and V is TRBV2; 9 nucleotides agree with TRBD1. With 1 base clipped from V and 4 bases from J, the junction kept 4 bases outside the gene matches. The CDR3 covers 15 residues. Germline CDR1 and CDR2: SNHLY and FYNNEI.

V usage is TRBV18 and J usage is TRBJ2-5; 7 bases align to TRBD2. CDR1 is KGHSH and CDR2 is LQKENI in the germline V gene. Unmatched junction bases numbered 9, after V lost 1 base and J lost 4 bases. The CDR3 runs 16 residues. Here the CDR3 reads CASSPQKRGGGETQYF. The CDR3 nucleotides read TGTGCCAGCTCACCACAGAAGCGGGGCGGGGGAGAGACCCAGTACTTC.

The V call is TRBV4-1, the J call TRBJ2-5, with 11 bases fitting TRBD2. The germline gives CDR1 MGHRA, CDR2 YSYEKL. CDR3 length equals 18 residues. The V and J ends lost 1 base and 4 bases, in that order; junction bases with no gene match: 11. DNA for the CDR3: TGCGCCAGCAGCCAAGCCGTCCTAGCGGGAGGCCGCGGAGAGACCCAGTACTTC. Translation: CASSQAVLAGGRGETQYF.

The CDR3 reads CASSVAGTNYNEQFF. CDR3 bases: TGTGCCAGCAGCGTAGCCGGAACTAACTACAATGAGCAGTTCTTC. The chain carries TRBV9 and TRBJ2-1; D gene unclear. Germline assignment: CDR1 SGDLS and CDR2 YYNGEE. The CDR3 extends over 15 amino acids. V shed 0 bases and J shed 3 bases, with 10 bases lying between them.

The V call is TRBV6-6, the J call TRBJ1-3, with 7 bases that match TRBD1. V was clipped by 4 bases and J by 0 bases; unmatched bases: 6. This CDR3 contains 16 residues. The germline V gene encodes CDR1 MNHNY and CDR2 SVGAGI (reference sequence). CDR3 sequence: CASSSDRTSSGNTIYF. The CDR3 DNA is TGTGCCAGCAGTTCGGACAGGACGAGCTCTGGAAACACCATATATTTT.

The rearrangement uses TRBV27 and TRBJ2-5; the D gene is possibly TRBD1 (6 bases). The germline CDR1 and CDR2 sequences are MNHEY and SMNVEV (reference sequence). V lost 2 bases and J lost 5, with 9 bases in between. The CDR3 contains 13 residues. CDR3 coding DNA: TGTGCCAGCAGTTTAATGAGGGGGGAGACCCAGTACTTC. Encoded protein: CASSLMRGETQYF.

This rearrangement joins TRBV5-8 to TRBJ1-4; 7 bases match TRBD1. J lost 0 bases, V lost 3 bases, and 5 bases had no gene match. Germline V gene sequence: CDR1 SGHTS, CDR2 YDEGEE. The CDR3 is 16 residues long. The chain's CDR3 is CASSWGQPTTNEKLFF. The CDR3 DNA reads TGTGCCAGCAGCTGGGGACAGCCTACAACTAATGAAAAACTGTTTTTT.

The sample holds one count of this clone. This chain links TRBV7-3 with TRBJ1-2; 8 bases map to TRBD1. CDR3 length: 13 amino acids. V shed 5 bases, J shed 4 bases, and the junction held 3 bases outside the gene matches. Germline CDR1 is SGHTA and CDR2 is FQGTGA. DNA for the CDR3: TGTGCCAGCAGCCCCGACAGGGGCTATGGCTACACCTTC. Its translation is CASSPDRGYGYTF.

The V gene is TRBV5-8, the J gene TRBJ1-1; 11 positions match TRBD1. The germline CDR1 and CDR2 sequences are SGHTS and YDEGEE. The V segment lost 2 bases and the J segment 11 bases; nucleotides outside the gene matches: 17. This CDR3 comprises 17 residues. Written as DNA, the CDR3 is TGTGCCAGCAGCTTCGGGACAGGGGGACCGAGCGGAACGAGGGCTTTCTTT. Protein product: CASSFGTGGPSGTRAFF.

This chain connects TRBV4-2 to TRBJ1-2; D ambiguous. The ends were cut back, 1 base at V and 8 bases at J, with 17 bases in the middle. Germline V gene data show CDR1 as LGHNA and CDR2 as YNFKEQ. There are 15 residues in the CDR3. DNA for the CDR3: TGTGCCAGCAGCCAAGCATTAAGGGAGTCCCACGGCTACACCTTC. Amino acids: CASSQALRESHGYTF.

This chain connects TRBV5-1 to TRBJ1-3; D uncertain. Germline V gives CDR1 SGHRS, CDR2 YFSETQ. Trimming took off 2 bases at V and 0 bases at J, with 3 bases between the two ends. This CDR3 contains 13 residues. This chain's CDR3 is CASSFNSGNTIYF. For the CDR3, the DNA is TGCGCCAGCAGCTTCAACTCTGGAAACACCATATATTTT. Drawing the rest from reference TRBV5-1 and TRBJ1-3, the complete variable domain is KAGVTQTPRYLIKTRGQQVTLSCSPISGHRSVSWYQQTPGQGLQFLFEYFSETQRNKGNFPGRFSGRQFSNSRSEMNVSTLELGDSALYLCASSFNSGNTIYFGEGSWLTVV.

The gene calls are TRBV6-1 and TRBJ2-5; 8 positions agree with TRBD2. Trimming at V came to 3 bases and at J to 7 bases, leaving 7 bases not matched to a gene. This CDR3 is built from 14 residues. CDR1 MNHNS and CDR2 SASEGT come from the germline V gene. The CDR3 DNA is TGTGCCAGCAGTGAGACGGGGGGGCCTGGGACCCAGTACTTC. This encodes CASSETGGPGTQYF.